The 20 T cell receptor beta chains in this list originate from one sample, sequenced in a study of T cells expressing NK-cell markers. TCRdb derives one entry per CDR3 protein from the 5' RACE reads, leaving out DNA. Seen in this sample are about 460,000 distinct CDR3 sequences; the ten most common clones hold approximately 1.5%. The sequencing input was blood T cells: a sorted CD56 or NKG2C T cell subset, CD4+ or CD8+ T cells, or bulk PBMC T cells (not recorded which). The receptors originated from a woman aged 50 to 60 in good health.

The rearrangement uses TRBV5-1 and TRBJ2-1; TCRdb's D call of TRBD2 is untestable without DNA. This CDR3 region has 15 residues. Looked up from germline, CDR1 is SGHRS and CDR2 is YFSETQ. This CDR3 reads CASSPGLAGYNEQFF.

This sequence joins TRBV6-5 and TRBJ1-4; TCRdb indicates TRBD1, and absent DNA this call remains unverified. The CDR3 is made up of 12 amino acids. Germline-derived CDR1 and CDR2 are MNHEY and SVGAGI. The CDR3 here is CASGTLNEKLFF.

The chain recombines TRBV11-2 with TRBJ2-2; TCRdb's assignment of TRBD1 cannot be checked, as there is no DNA. The CDR3 runs to 18 residues. The germline gives CDR1 SGHAT, CDR2 FQNNGV. The CDR3 here is CASSFWGIRITNTGELFF.

CDR3 sequence reads: CSVGLGDYEQYF. This chain uses TRBV29-1 with TRBJ2-7; the TCRdb D gene call, TRBD2, has no DNA to confirm it. Germline CDR1 SQVTM, CDR2 ANQGSEA. The CDR3 is 12 residues long.

This rearrangement joins TRBV24-1 to TRBJ2-1; TCRdb picks TRBD2, but there is no DNA to check that call. Germline CDR1 and CDR2: KGHDR and SFDVKD. The CDR3 runs to 16 residues. The CDR3 here is CATSANAPGLNNEQFF.

The V and J genes are TRBV5-8 and TRBJ2-1; TCRdb lists TRBD2, though no DNA is available to test this call. The CDR3 runs to 16 residues. Germline V gene lookup returns CDR1 SGHTS and CDR2 YDEGEE. CDR3 in amino acids: CASSLSGTSGRNEQFF. Combining the CDR3 with reference TRBV5-8 and TRBJ2-1 gives the whole variable domain EAGVTQSPTHLIKTRGQQATLRCSPISGHTSVYWYQQALGLGLQFLLWYDEGEERNRGNFPPRFSGRQFPNYSSELNVNALELEDSALYLCASSLSGTSGRNEQFFGPGTRLTVL.

The chain recombines TRBV20-1 with TRBJ2-3; the D gene TCRdb calls, TRBD2, cannot be checked with no DNA. This CDR3 is 16 amino acids long. Germline lookup yields CDR1 DFQATT and CDR2 SNEGSKA (reference sequence). The CDR3 reads CSARALTSGSKDTQYF.

The CDR3: CASSQQGNTQYF. This chain joins TRBV7-3 and TRBJ2-3; there is no DNA to check the TCRdb D call of TRBD1. Germline assignment: CDR1 SGHTA and CDR2 FQGTGA. The CDR3 covers 12 residues.

The chain is built from TRBV12-3 or TRBV12-4 and TRBJ1-4. CDR3 size: 18 residues. This CDR3 is CASSFFLGDGATNEKLFF.

The rearrangement joins TRBV7-9 to TRBJ2-1; TCRdb gives TRBD2 as the D gene, but with no DNA this cannot be confirmed. Germline-derived CDR1 and CDR2 are SEHNR and FQNEAQ (reference sequence). The CDR3 covers 17 residues. The CDR3 loop reads CASSLGGLAGVMNEQFF.

This rearrangement joins TRBV6-2 or TRBV6-3 to TRBJ1-1; TCRdb selects TRBD1, and the lack of DNA leaves this call unchecked. Germline-derived CDR1 and CDR2 are MNHEY and SVGEGT. The CDR3 is 13 residues long. The CDR3 sequence: CASSGIRGSSAFF.

V is TRBV6-1 and J is TRBJ2-7; the D call from TCRdb, TRBD2, cannot be confirmed without DNA. CDR3 length: 14 amino acids. Germline CDR1 is MNHNS and CDR2 is SASEGT. CDR3 protein: CATSATSGRNEQYF.

The chain couples TRBV6-1 to TRBJ2-7; TCRdb gives TRBD1 as the D gene, but with no DNA this cannot be confirmed. The germline CDR1 and CDR2 sequences are MNHNS and SASEGT. This CDR3 is 15 amino acids long. CDR3 sequence reads: CASTQTGGTSYEQYF.

CDR3: CASSPPGQGISGANVLTF. The rearrangement links TRBV4-1 to TRBJ2-6; TCRdb's D call of TRBD1 is untestable without DNA. This CDR3 has 18 residues. Germline CDR1 is MGHRA and CDR2 is YSYEKL.

The V and J genes are TRBV11-2 and TRBJ2-7; TCRdb's assignment of TRBD2 cannot be checked, as there is no DNA. The CDR3 consists of 15 residues. Per the germline V gene, CDR1 is SGHAT and CDR2 is FQNNGV. CDR3 amino acids: CASSLLAGAIYEQYF.

V gene TRBV11-3 combines with J gene TRBJ1-4; the D gene TCRdb calls, TRBD1, cannot be checked with no DNA. The CDR3 is 15 amino acids. CDR1 is SGHNT, CDR2 YENEEA, per germline. The CDR3 protein is CASSRGGQTNEKLFF.

The J gene is TRBJ1-1, the V gene TRBV29-1; TCRdb's D gene call, TRBD1, goes unchecked for lack of DNA. The CDR3 length is 14 residues. Germline V lookup: CDR1 SQVTM, CDR2 ANQGSEA. The chain's CDR3 is CSVLGTGLNTEAFF.

The chain is built from TRBV4-1 and TRBJ2-1; there is no DNA to check the TCRdb D call of TRBD2. CDR1 and CDR2 from the germline V gene are MGHRA and YSYEKL. The CDR3 contains 15 residues. The CDR3 region is CASSHLLAGRNEQFF.

The gene calls are TRBV6-2 or TRBV6-3 and TRBJ2-3; there is no DNA to check the TCRdb D call of TRBD1. This CDR3 region has 17 residues. Germline CDR1 and CDR2: MNHEY and SVGEGT. The CDR3 protein is CASSPPYGGGGTDTQYF.

The CDR3 here is CSARSPKHNTEAFF. The rearrangement uses TRBV20-1 and TRBJ1-1. Germline CDR1 and CDR2: DFQATT and SNEGSKA (reference sequence). The CDR3 consists of 14 residues.